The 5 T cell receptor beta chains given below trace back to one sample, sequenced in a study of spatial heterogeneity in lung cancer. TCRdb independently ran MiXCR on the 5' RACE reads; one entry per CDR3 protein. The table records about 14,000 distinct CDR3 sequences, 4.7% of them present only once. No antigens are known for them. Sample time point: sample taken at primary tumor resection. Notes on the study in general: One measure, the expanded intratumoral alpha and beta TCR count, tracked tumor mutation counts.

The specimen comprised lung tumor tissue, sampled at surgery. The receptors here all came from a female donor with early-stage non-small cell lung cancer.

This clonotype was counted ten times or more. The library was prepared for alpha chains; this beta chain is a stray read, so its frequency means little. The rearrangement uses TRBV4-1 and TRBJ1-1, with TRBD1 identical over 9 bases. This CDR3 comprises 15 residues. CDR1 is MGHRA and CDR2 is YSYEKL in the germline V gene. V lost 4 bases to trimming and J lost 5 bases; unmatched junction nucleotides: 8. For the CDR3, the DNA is TGCGCCAGCAGCCGCCAGGGACAGGGCGAAACTGAAGCTTTCTTT. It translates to CASSRQGQGETEAFF.

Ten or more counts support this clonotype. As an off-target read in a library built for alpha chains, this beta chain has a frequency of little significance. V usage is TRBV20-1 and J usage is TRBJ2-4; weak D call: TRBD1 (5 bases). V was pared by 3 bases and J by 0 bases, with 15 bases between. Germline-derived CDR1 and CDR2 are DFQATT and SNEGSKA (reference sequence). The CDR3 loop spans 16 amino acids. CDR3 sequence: CSASLLAGLAKNIQYF. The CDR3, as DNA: TGCAGTGCTAGCCTCCTGGCAGGGTTAGCCAAAAACATTCAGTACTTC.

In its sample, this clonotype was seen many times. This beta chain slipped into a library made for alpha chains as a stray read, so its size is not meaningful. The DNA of the CDR3 is TGCGCCAGCAGTGAGTCGAAACATTTAGGAGCTTTCTTT. It is translated as CASSESKHLGAFF. The V call is TRBV10-1, the J call TRBJ1-1; the D is unclear. V was clipped by 0 bases and J by 10 bases, with 12 bases between them. CDR1 and CDR2 (germline): WNHNN, SYGVQD (reference sequence). This CDR3 is built from 13 residues.

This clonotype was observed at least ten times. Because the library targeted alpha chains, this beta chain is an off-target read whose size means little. This chain's CDR3 is CASSLSPGTGELFF. The DNA of the CDR3 is TGCGCCAGCAGCTTATCGCCTGGGACCGGGGAGCTGTTTTTT. The chain joins TRBV5-1 to TRBJ2-2; D remains ambiguous. V was clipped by 2 bases and J by 5 bases, with 10 bases between them. CDR3 length equals 14 residues. CDR1 is SGHRS, CDR2 YFSETQ, per germline.

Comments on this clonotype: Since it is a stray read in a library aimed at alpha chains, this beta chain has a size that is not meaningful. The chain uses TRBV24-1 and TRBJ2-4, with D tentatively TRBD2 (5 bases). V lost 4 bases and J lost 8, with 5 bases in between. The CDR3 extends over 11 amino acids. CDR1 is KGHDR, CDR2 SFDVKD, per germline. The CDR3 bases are TGTGCCACCAGTGACGGGGACATTCAGTACTTC. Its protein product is CATSDGDIQYF.